The 3 T cell receptor beta chains listed next were all sequenced from one sample in a study of blood T cell repertoires in COVID-19. The table came from immunoSEQ multiplex PCR; TCRdb's copy has only in-frame clones and leaves some out. In the table there are 120,000 or so clones, around three quarters of which are singletons. Sequencing was performed on peripheral blood. The receptor set was obtained from a woman aged 55-70 years with acute or convalescent COVID-19.

This clone was recorded a few times. This rearrangement joins TRBV27 to TRBJ2-7; 7 bases map to TRBD1. V trimming: 2 bases; J trimming: 3 bases; junction bases outside the gene matches: 7. The CDR3 spans 15 residues. CDR1 MNHEY and CDR2 SMNVEV come from the germline V gene (reference sequence). CDR3 loop: CASSLAGQGDYEQYF. DNA for the CDR3: TGTGCCAGCAGTTTAGCCGGGCAGGGGGACTACGAGCAGTACTTC.

The genes are TRBV10-3 and TRBJ2-3; TRBD1 matches 7 bases. Germline CDR1 ENHRY, CDR2 SYGVKD. V was clipped by 8 bases and J by 0 bases; unmatched bases: 8. The CDR3 covers 15 residues. CDR3 sequence reads: CAIRDGTASTDTQYF. In nucleotides, the CDR3 is TGTGCCATCCGAGATGGGACAGCTAGCACAGATACGCAGTATTTT.

This clone was seen a few times. V usage is TRBV23-1 and J usage is TRBJ2-1, with D possibly being TRBD2 (5 bases). TRBV23-1 is annotated as an ORF whose role is uncertain. The CDR3 runs to 16 residues. V gave up 2 bases and J gave up 0 bases, with 11 bases separating them. CDR3 DNA: TGCGCCAGCAGTCAACGGACTCCGAGCTCCTACAATGAGCAGTTCTTC. Its translation is CASSQRTPSSYNEQFF.